These 10 T cell receptor beta chains were all obtained from the same sample, sequenced in a study of Ad26.COV2.S vaccination and SARS-CoV-2 variants. Assay used: immunoSEQ multiplex PCR; TCRdb lists only in-frame clones, some missing. Of 350,000 to 500,000 clones listed, roughly 90% are singletons. The treatment here: around 19 received Ad26.COV2.S at low or high dose, single or two shots; roughly 5 received placebo; per-sample allocation not given. Sampling was done on day 63 after the first vaccine or placebo injection. The source was peripheral blood, collected in a trial of Ad26.COV2.S vaccine versus placebo. The receptors come from a person between 18 and 59 years old who received the Ad26.COV2.S COVID-19 vaccine or a placebo.

The CDR3 loop reads CASSLVGQPYEQYF. CDR3 nucleotide sequence: TGTGCCAGCAGCTTAGTTGGACAGCCCTACGAGCAGTACTTC. V usage is TRBV7-9 and J usage is TRBJ2-7; a possible D gene is TRBD1 (6 bases). This CDR3 comprises 14 residues. The V end lost 1 base, the J end lost 2 bases, and 9 bases lay between the germline ends. Germline-derived CDR1 and CDR2 are SEHNR and FQNEAQ (reference sequence).

The rearrangement joins TRBV9 to TRBJ2-7; perhaps TRBD2 as D (5 bases). Germline loops: CDR1 SGDLS, CDR2 YYNGEE. Trimming took 6 bases from V and 3 from J, leaving 13 bases between them. This CDR3 is built from 13 residues. The CDR3: CASTPGIGYEQYF. CDR3 nucleotide sequence: TGTGCCAGCACCCCCGGGATTGGCTACGAGCAGTACTTC. The whole variable domain, remainder taken from reference TRBV9 and TRBJ2-7, is DSGVTQTPKHLITATGQRVTLRCSPRSGDLSVYWYQQSLDQGLQFLIQYYNGEERAKGNILERFSAQQFPDLHSELNLSSLELGDSALYFCASTPGIGYEQYFGPGTRLTVT.

The chain has TRBV19 and TRBJ1-5, with D possibly being TRBD1 (5 bases). The V end lost 6 bases, the J end lost 5 bases, and 8 bases lay between the germline ends. This CDR3 region has 12 residues. The germline V gene has CDR1 LNHDA and CDR2 SQIVND (reference sequence). The CDR3 here is CASRTADQPQHF. For the CDR3, the DNA is TGTGCCAGTAGGACAGCTGATCAGCCCCAGCATTTT.

CDR3 protein: CASSWDRAYEQYF. The CDR3 DNA sequence: TGTGCCAGCAGCTGGGACAGGGCCTACGAGCAGTACTTC. The rearrangement uses TRBV6-5 and TRBJ2-7, with 9 bases that match TRBD1. With V trimmed by 6 bases and J by 2 bases, 2 bases remained unmatched. Looked up from germline, CDR1 is MNHEY and CDR2 is SVGAGI. The CDR3 is made up of 13 amino acids.

The chain employs TRBV5-1 and TRBJ1-6, with 9 bases aligning to TRBD1. V trimming: 5 bases; J trimming: 8 bases; junction bases outside the gene matches: 5. This CDR3 is built from 14 residues. CDR1 is SGHRS and CDR2 is YFSETQ in the germline V gene. In nucleotides, the CDR3 is TGCGCCAGCAGAGGGACAGGGAAAGATTCACCCCTCCACTTT. This translates into CASRGTGKDSPLHF.

The chain couples TRBV9 to TRBJ2-3; no clear D. This CDR3 has 12 residues. Trimming stripped 5 bases from V and 8 bases from J, with 12 bases between. CDR1 is SGDLS and CDR2 is YYNGEE in the germline V gene. This CDR3 is CASSDAQGTQYF. DNA for the CDR3: TGTGCCAGCAGTGACGCCCAAGGTACGCAGTATTTT.

This chain joins TRBV19 and TRBJ1-4, with a weak D call TRBD1 (6 bases). Between the trimmed V and J ends, which lost 2 bases and 8 bases, there was a span of 15 bases. Looked up from germline, CDR1 is LNHDA and CDR2 is SQIVND (reference sequence). There are 15 residues in the CDR3. For the CDR3, the DNA is TGTGCCAGTAGTATAAGGGCAGGGGTGCCGGAAAAACTGTTTTTT. Translating it yields CASSIRAGVPEKLFF.

The J gene is TRBJ1-3, the V gene TRBV25-1; D is unresolved. V lost 4 bases and J 3 bases, leaving 10 bases between the germline ends. Germline V CDR1 and CDR2: MGHDK, SYGVNS. The CDR3 sequence is 14 residues long. Written as DNA, the CDR3 is TGTGCCAGCAGTGTTGAAGGGAGTGGAAACACCATATATTTT. Amino acid sequence: CASSVEGSGNTIYF.

The chain has TRBV23-1 and TRBJ1-3; 9 bases agree with TRBD1. TRBV23-1 is an ORF; its function is uncertain. The CDR3 totals 20 residues. Losses at the gene ends were 3 bases for V and 0 bases for J; bases not matched to a gene: 15. The CDR3 spells CASSHPVPGQGTISGNTIYF. In DNA form, the CDR3 reads TGCGCCAGCAGTCACCCCGTCCCGGGACAGGGTACCATCTCTGGAAACACCATATATTTT.

The CDR3 protein is CASSLISGGAGETQYF. The CDR3 DNA reads as TGCGCCAGCAGCTTGATTAGCGGGGGGGCCGGGGAGACCCAGTACTTC. V usage is TRBV5-1 and J usage is TRBJ2-5, with 11 bases that match TRBD2. Germline CDR1 SGHRS, CDR2 YFSETQ. The V gene end was trimmed by 1 base and the J gene end by 5 bases; junction bases not matched to a gene: 7. The CDR3 covers 16 residues.